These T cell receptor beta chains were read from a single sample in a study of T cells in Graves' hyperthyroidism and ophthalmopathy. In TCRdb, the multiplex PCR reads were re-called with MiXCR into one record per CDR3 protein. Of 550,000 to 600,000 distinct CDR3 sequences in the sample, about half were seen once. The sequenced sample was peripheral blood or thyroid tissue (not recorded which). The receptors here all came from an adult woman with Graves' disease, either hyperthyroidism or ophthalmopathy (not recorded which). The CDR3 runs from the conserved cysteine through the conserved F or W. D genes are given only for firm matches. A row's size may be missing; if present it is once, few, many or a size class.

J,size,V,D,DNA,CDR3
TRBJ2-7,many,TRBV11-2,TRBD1,TGTGCCAGCAGCTTAGGTTCGACAGGGTTGGGCGGCGAGCAGTACTTC,CASSLGSTGLGGEQYF
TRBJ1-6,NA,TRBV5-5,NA,TGTGCCAGCAGCCAAAGACAGTGGGCTGATTCACCCCTCCACTTT,CASSQRQWADSPLHF
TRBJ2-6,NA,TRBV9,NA,TGTGCCAGCAGGAGGGGGAGGGAATCTGGGGCCAACGTCCTCACTTTC,CASRRGRESGANVLTF
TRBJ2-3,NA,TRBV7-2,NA,TGTGCCAGCAGCTTAAGACAGATAGCTACTACAGATACGCAGTATTTT,CASSLRQIATTDTQYF
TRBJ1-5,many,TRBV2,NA,TGTGCCAGCATGAGAGCGTCGGGGTTTGAGCCCCAGCATTTT,CASMRASGFEPQHF
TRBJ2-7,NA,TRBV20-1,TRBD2,TGCAGTGCTAGCGTCGCGGGACTAGGACGAGGGGAGCAGTACTTC,CSASVAGLGRGEQYF
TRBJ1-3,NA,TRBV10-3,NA,TGTGCCATCAGTGAGGAGGGGCTTGGAAACACCATATATTTT,CAISEEGLGNTIYF
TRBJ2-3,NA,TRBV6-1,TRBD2,TGTGCCAGCAGACGGGCTAGCGGGGTCACGGCGCAGTATTTT,CASRRASGVTAQYF
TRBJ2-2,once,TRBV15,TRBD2,TGTGCCACCAGCAAGGAGCTAGCGGGAGCGGTCGGGGAGCTGTTTTTT,CATSKELAGAVGELFF
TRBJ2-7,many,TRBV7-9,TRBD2,TGTGCCAGCAGTCTAACGGGCGGGAGGGCCCCCTACGAGCAGTACTTC,CASSLTGGRAPYEQYF
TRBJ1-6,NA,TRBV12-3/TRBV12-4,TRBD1,TGTGCCAGCAGTCAAGGGGGCGAACCCCTCCACTTT,CASSQGGEPLHF
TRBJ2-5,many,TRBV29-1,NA,TGCAGCGTTGTGCAAGAGACCCAGTACTTC,CSVVQETQYF
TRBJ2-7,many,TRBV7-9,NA,TGTGCCAGCAGCTTGAGAGGGGACACCTACTACGAGCAGTACTTC,CASSLRGDTYYEQYF
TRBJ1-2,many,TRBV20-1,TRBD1,TGCAGTGCTAGACAGACAGGGAGAGGCTACACCTTC,CSARQTGRGYTF
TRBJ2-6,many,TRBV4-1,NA,TGCGCCAGCAGCCAAGATCTAGGGGCGGTTGGGGCCAACGTCCTGACTTTC,CASSQDLGAVGANVLTF
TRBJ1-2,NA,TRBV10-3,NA,TGTGCCATCAGTGCGTCAGGGTGGTACGGCTACACCTTC,CAISASGWYGYTF
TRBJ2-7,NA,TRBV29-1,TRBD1,TGCAGTGCCCACAGGGGGAGCAACGAGCAGTACTTC,CSAHRGSNEQYF
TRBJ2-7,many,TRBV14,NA,TGTGCCAGCAGCCGTGGGGGGTACGAGCAGTACTTC,CASSRGGYEQYF
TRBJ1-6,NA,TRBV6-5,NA,TGTGCCAGCAGTGAAGCTGACAGGATTTGGGGTTCACCCCTCCACTTT,CASSEADRIWGSPLHF
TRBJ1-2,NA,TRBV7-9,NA,TGTGCCAGCAGCTTTCCGTCGGCTACGTACCACGGCTACACCTTC,CASSFPSATYHGYTF
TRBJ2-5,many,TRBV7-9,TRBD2,TGTGCCAGCAGCTTACTAGCGGGAGGCACTCGCCAAGAGACCCAGTACTTC,CASSLLAGGTRQETQYF
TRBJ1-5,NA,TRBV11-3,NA,TGTGCCAGCAGCCCCCCGGGACGGGTGAGCAATCAGCCCCAGCATTTT,CASSPPGRVSNQPQHF
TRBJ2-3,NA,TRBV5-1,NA,TGTGCCAGCGCGAAGAACAGGGCGTCGCAGTATTTT,CASAKNRASQYF
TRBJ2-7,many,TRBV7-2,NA,TGTGCCAGCAGCTTAGTTTCGGGTGTAGGGCACTCCTACGAGCAGTACTTC,CASSLVSGVGHSYEQYF
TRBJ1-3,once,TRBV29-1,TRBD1,TGCAGTCGGGACAGATACTCTGGAAACACCATATATTTT,CSRDRYSGNTIYF
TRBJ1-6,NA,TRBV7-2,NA,TGTGCCAGCAGCTTGGTCCCGTCTCTGAATTCACCCCTCCACTTT,CASSLVPSLNSPLHF
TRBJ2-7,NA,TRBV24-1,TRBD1,TGTGCCACCAGTGATGGTAGGGGGCAGAACGAGCAGTACTTC,CATSDGRGQNEQYF
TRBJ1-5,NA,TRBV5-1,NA,TGCGCCAGCAGCTTGGGACACGCCAATTCACCCCAGCATTTT,CASSLGHANSPQHF
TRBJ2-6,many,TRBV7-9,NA,TGTGCCAGCAGCTTGGTGTACGCCTCTGGGGCCAACGTCCTGACTTTC,CASSLVYASGANVLTF
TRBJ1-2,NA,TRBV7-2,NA,TGTGCCAGCAGCTCCCGGGCCGACTATGGCTACACCTTC,CASSSRADYGYTF
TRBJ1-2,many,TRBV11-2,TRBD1,TGTGCCAGCAGCCCCTCGGGACAGGGCGTCAGGGTGGGCTACACCTTC,CASSPSGQGVRVGYTF
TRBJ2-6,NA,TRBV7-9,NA,TGTGCCAGCAGCTTACTCTTACTCTCTGGGGCCAACGTCCTGACTTTC,CASSLLLLSGANVLTF
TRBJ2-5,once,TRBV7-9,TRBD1,TGTGCCAGCAGTGTGAACAGGGGCGACGATCAGCCCCAGTACTTC,CASSVNRGDDQPQYF
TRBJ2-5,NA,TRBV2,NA,TGTGCCAGCAGTGAAGAGCAGGGTGGAGCCGAGACCCAGTACTTC,CASSEEQGGAETQYF
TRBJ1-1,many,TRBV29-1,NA,TGCAGCGCCCTCAGGGCCACTGAAGCTTTCTTT,CSALRATEAFF
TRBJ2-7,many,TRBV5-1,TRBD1,TGCGCCAGCAGCTCCCAGGGGGCGACCTACGAGCAGTACTTC,CASSSQGATYEQYF
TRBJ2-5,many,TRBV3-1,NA,TGTGCCAGCAGCCAAGACGACTTGGGGGAGACCCAGTACTTC,CASSQDDLGETQYF
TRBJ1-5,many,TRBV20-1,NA,TGCAGTGCTAGAGTGAATAGCAATCAGCCCCAGCATTTT,CSARVNSNQPQHF
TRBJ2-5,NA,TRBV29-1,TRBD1,TGCAGCGCTTCGGGGACAGGGGGCCAAGAGACCCAGTACTTC,CSASGTGGQETQYF
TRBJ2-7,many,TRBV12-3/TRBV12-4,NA,TGTGCCAGCAGTTTTGTCGAAAACGGGAACTACGAGCAGTACTTC,CASSFVENGNYEQYF
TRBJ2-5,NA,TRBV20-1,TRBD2,TGCAGTGCTAGAGTGGGAGGGCCCAATCAGCCCCAGTACTTC,CSARVGGPNQPQYF
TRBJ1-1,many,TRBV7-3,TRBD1,TGTGCCAGCAGCTTAAACAGGGGCGGCACTGAAGCTTTCTTT,CASSLNRGGTEAFF
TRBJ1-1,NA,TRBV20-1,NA,TGCAGTGCCCTCGGGGGGAACACTGAAGCTTTCTTT,CSALGGNTEAFF
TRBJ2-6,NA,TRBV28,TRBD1,TGTGCCAGCGAGGGGACAGGTCGTTCCGGGGCCAACGTCCTGACTTTC,CASEGTGRSGANVLTF
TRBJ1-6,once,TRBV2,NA,TGTGCCAGCAGTGGACTAGCGGGAGGGGGTACCGGGGAGTCTCTCCACTTT,CASSGLAGGGTGESLHF
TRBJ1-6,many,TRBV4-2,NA,TGTGCCAGCAGCCAAGTCGCGCTTACCGATTCACCCCTCCACTTT,CASSQVALTDSPLHF
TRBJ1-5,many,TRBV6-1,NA,TGTGCCAGCGCTGGACGGTGGGGGAGCAATCAGCCCCAGCATTTT,CASAGRWGSNQPQHF
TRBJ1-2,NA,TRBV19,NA,TGTGCCAGCAGCCTTGGGACTAGGCCCAACTACGGCTACACCTTC,CASSLGTRPNYGYTF
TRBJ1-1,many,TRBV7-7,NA,TGTGCTAGCAGCTTTTTGGCAGCTATGAACACTGAAGCTTTCTTT,CASSFLAAMNTEAFF
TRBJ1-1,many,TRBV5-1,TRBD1,TGTGCCAGCAGCCAGGGGGGTGACACTGAAGCTTTCTTT,CASSQGGDTEAFF
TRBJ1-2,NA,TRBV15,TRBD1,TGTGCCACCAGCCGCCCCGGCCGGACAGGGTATGGCTACACCTTC,CATSRPGRTGYGYTF
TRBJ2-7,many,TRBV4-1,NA,TGCGCCAGCAGCCCGGGACCATTCTACGAGCAGTACTTC,CASSPGPFYEQYF
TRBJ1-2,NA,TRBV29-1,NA,TGCAGCGTTGAACGACTAGCGGGGGGCGGCTATGGCTACACCTTC,CSVERLAGGGYGYTF
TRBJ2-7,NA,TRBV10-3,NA,TGTGCCAGCTCACCCCCACAGGGCGCGCGGCACGAGCAGTACTTC,CASSPPQGARHEQYF
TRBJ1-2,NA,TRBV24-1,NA,TGTGCCACCAGTGACCCGTCCTCAGGGGACTATGGCCACACCTTC,CATSDPSSGDYGHTF
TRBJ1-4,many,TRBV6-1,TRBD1,TGTGCCAGCAGTGAAGAATCAGGGGGTGGCTTTGAAAAACTGTTTTTT,CASSEESGGGFEKLFF